This entry features one T cell receptor (beta chain) sequence. Its antigen is unknown. Vbeta (60) and Jbeta (13) primers were used in the PCR. The table came from immunoSEQ multiplex PCR; TCRdb's copy has only in-frame clones and leaves some out. The sample records over 150,000 clones, 80% being singletons. The data are from a study of cytomegalovirus exposure and HLA in healthy donors. Whole-study findings and limits: In a later analysis, TCR beta V- and J-gene trimming was associated with a missense DCLRE1C variant. In the analysis, some V segments, TRBV6-2 and TRBV6-3 included, were excluded as indistinguishable. A later analysis found most CMV-associated TCR beta chains apparently HLA-restricted. Earlier results showed most TCR beta V segments being productive about 87% or about 30% of the time.

V trimming: 11 bases; J trimming: 2 bases; junction bases outside the gene matches: 7. This CDR3 has 13 amino acids. Germline lookup yields CDR1 ENHRY and CDR2 SYGVKD. This sequence originates from a woman between 40 and 55 years old in good health and CMV-seropositive. The sample taken for sequencing was PBMCs. J is TRBJ2-3 and V is TRBV10-3; TRBD1 matches 7 bases. The CDR3 protein is CASRGTVTDTQYF. CDR3 in DNA: TGTGCCTCCAGGGGGACAGTCACAGATACGCAGTATTTT.